The 22 T cell receptor beta chains listed next were all sequenced from one sample in a study of cytomegalovirus exposure and HLA in healthy donors. PCR employed 60 Vbeta and 13 Jbeta primers. This table comes from immunoSEQ multiplex PCR, and its TCRdb copy is limited to in-frame clones, with some not included. The table lists 150,000 to 200,000 clones, over 60% of them singletons. The material sequenced was PBMCs. The receptor source for this set is a man aged 35 to 55 in good health and CMV-seronegative.

The rearrangement joins TRBV13 to TRBJ2-5, with 11 nucleotides matching TRBD1. The CDR3 has 16 amino acids. CDR1 and CDR2 from the germline V gene are PRHDT and FYEKMQ (reference sequence). Unmatched junction bases numbered 6, after V lost 4 bases and J lost 2 bases. The CDR3, as DNA: TGTGCCAGCAGCTCTACCGGGACAGGGGGTCAAGAGACCCAGTACTTC. Its translation: CASSSTGTGGQETQYF.

This clone was recorded once. J is TRBJ2-3 and V is TRBV19, with a tentative D call TRBD1 (6 bases). The CDR3 sequence is 14 residues long. Trimming pared 5 bases from V and 4 bases from J, leaving 13 bases between. CDR1 is LNHDA and CDR2 is SQIVND in the germline V gene (reference sequence). As DNA, the CDR3 is TGTGCCAGTAGTGCAGGGGATTTTGCAGATACGCAGTATTTT. This gives the protein CASSAGDFADTQYF.

This chain connects TRBV19 to TRBJ1-4, with D possibly being TRBD1 (5 bases). This CDR3 spans 13 amino acids. The germline V gene encodes CDR1 LNHDA and CDR2 SQIVND (reference sequence). The germline V and J ends were trimmed by 2 bases and 6 bases, with 7 bases remaining between them. CDR3 nucleotide sequence: TGTGCCAGTAGTATAACCAGGGATGAAAAACTGTTTTTT. Its protein product is CASSITRDEKLFF.

The chain has TRBV2 and TRBJ2-3, with 7 bases lining up with TRBD2. In germline, CDR1 is SNHLY, CDR2 FYNNEI. This CDR3 contains 14 residues. V was pared by 1 base and J by 3 bases, with 1 base of the junction left unmatched. The CDR3 DNA reads TGTGCCAGCAGTGAAGGGGGGGGGACAGATACGCAGTATTTT. Its translation is CASSEGGGTDTQYF.

This clone appeared many times. CDR3 region: CASTGGALDEQFF. As DNA, the CDR3 is TGTGCCAGCACGGGGGGGGCTTTGGATGAGCAGTTCTTC. V gene TRBV6-1 combines with J gene TRBJ2-1; 8 bases agree with TRBD2. Germline CDR1 MNHNS, CDR2 SASEGT. The V gene end was trimmed by 7 bases and the J gene end by 8 bases; junction bases not matched to a gene: 7. The CDR3 extends over 13 amino acids.

The V call is TRBV9, the J call TRBJ2-4; 8 bases line up with TRBD2. The V gene's germline CDR1 is SGDLS and CDR2 YYNGEE. V lost 3 bases and J lost 7; bases outside the gene matches: 6. This CDR3 contains 14 residues. CDR3 nucleotides: TGTGCCAGCAGCGCGGGACTAGAGGTGAACATTCAGTACTTC. Amino acids: CASSAGLEVNIQYF.

The chain joins TRBV11-3 to TRBJ1-3; a weak D match, TRBD1 (6 bases). The CDR3 spans 15 residues. Germline values: CDR1 SGHNT, CDR2 YENEEA. The V end was cut by 4 bases, the J end by 1 base, with 11 bases between. The CDR3 DNA sequence: TGTGCCAGCAGCTCCACCGGGACATCTGGAAACACCATATATTTT. This sequence encodes CASSSTGTSGNTIYF.

The V gene is TRBV7-8, the J gene TRBJ2-2; TRBD2 matches at 7 bases. The V gene's germline CDR1 is SGHVS and CDR2 FQNEAQ. The CDR3 extends over 17 amino acids. The trim removed 1 base at V and 0 bases at J, leaving 5 bases unmatched. Here the CDR3 reads CASSLEGGSANTGELFF. DNA for the CDR3: TGTGCCAGCAGCTTAGAGGGCGGGAGTGCGAACACCGGGGAGCTGTTTTTT.

The chain links TRBV30 to TRBJ2-2; TRBD2 matches 7 bases. The germline gives CDR1 GTSNPN, CDR2 SVGIG (reference sequence). The ends lost 2 bases at V and 0 bases at J; junction bases unmatched: 3. The CDR3 loop spans 15 amino acids. The CDR3 nucleotides read TGTGCCTGGAGTAGGGCGGGAGCGAACACCGGGGAGCTGTTTTTT. Its translation: CAWSRAGANTGELFF.

V usage is TRBV25-1 and J usage is TRBJ2-3; the match to TRBD2 covers 9 bases. With V trimmed by 1 base and J by 5 bases, 7 bases remained unmatched. This CDR3 has 16 amino acids. The germline V gene encodes CDR1 MGHDK and CDR2 SYGVNS. This CDR3 reads CASSESGGGAKDTQYF. The CDR3 coding sequence is TGTGCCAGCAGTGAATCAGGCGGGGGGGCGAAAGATACGCAGTATTTT.

The chain combines TRBV5-1 with TRBJ1-1, with 9 positions matching TRBD1. The trim removed 7 bases at V and 5 bases at J, leaving 12 bases unmatched. Germline V lookup: CDR1 SGHRS, CDR2 YFSETQ. The CDR3 is 15 residues long. CDR3 amino acids: CASGGTGKKGTEAFF. In nucleotides, the CDR3 is TGCGCCAGCGGAGGGACAGGGAAGAAGGGAACTGAAGCTTTCTTT.

The chain carries TRBV19 and TRBJ1-6; no firm D call. Germline V lookup: CDR1 LNHDA, CDR2 SQIVND (reference sequence). V dropped 5 bases and J dropped 5 bases, with 10 bases sitting between them. The CDR3 extends over 14 amino acids. CDR3 bases: TGTGCCAGTAGTGCGTCACAGAATAATTCACCCCTCCACTTT. Protein product: CASSASQNNSPLHF.

V usage is TRBV12-5 and J usage is TRBJ2-5; 10 nucleotides line up with TRBD1. Gene TRBJ2-7 matches the end of the DNA better, so the J call may be wrong. Germline V gene data show CDR1 as LGHNT and CDR2 as FRNRAP. This CDR3 has 17 amino acids. The CDR3 sequence is CASGPPPGTGDVYEQYF. CDR3 nucleotides: TGTGCTAGTGGTCCCCCCCCCGGGACAGGGGACGTCTACGAGCAGTACTTC.

This sequence joins TRBV4-1 and TRBJ1-2, with D perhaps matching TRBD1 (5 bases). The CDR3 runs to 17 residues. V was clipped by 0 bases and J by 1 base, with 15 bases between them. The germline CDR1 and CDR2 sequences are MGHRA and YSYEKL. The CDR3 DNA follows: TGCGCCAGCAGCCAAGATATAGAGCAGGGACTTAACTATGGCTACACCTTC. It is translated as CASSQDIEQGLNYGYTF.

This clone was seen once. The gene calls are TRBV19 and TRBJ1-6; D is possibly TRBD1 (5 bases). Trimming took 9 bases from V and 10 from J, leaving 22 bases between them. The germline gives CDR1 LNHDA, CDR2 SQIVND (reference sequence). The CDR3 totals 15 residues. CDR3 bases: TGTGCCAGCAAACCTGTTGGGGCCGCGTTGTCACCCCTCCACTTT. Translated, it gives CASKPVGAALSPLHF.

This chain links TRBV9 with TRBJ1-5; 7 bases map to TRBD1. CDR1 and CDR2 (germline): SGDLS, YYNGEE. The CDR3 is 15 amino acids. The trim removed 0 bases at V and 6 bases at J, leaving 6 bases unmatched. This CDR3 reads CASSVGQGGSQPQHF. CDR3 in DNA: TGTGCCAGCAGCGTAGGACAGGGTGGAAGTCAGCCCCAGCATTTT.

The chain employs TRBV6-1 and TRBJ2-7; D gene uncertain. V lost 2 bases and J lost 3, with 5 bases in between. This CDR3 has 12 residues. Germline V gene data show CDR1 as MNHNS and CDR2 as SASEGT. CDR3 bases: TGTGCCAGCAGTGAAATCGGCTACGAGCAGTACTTC. It yields the protein CASSEIGYEQYF.

V usage is TRBV7-9 and J usage is TRBJ2-1, with 11 bases aligning to TRBD2. The germline V gene has CDR1 SEHNR and CDR2 FQNEAQ (reference sequence). This CDR3 has 14 amino acids. J gave up 7 bases and V 7 bases, and 6 bases lay outside the gene matches. CDR3 amino acids: CASTLAGGINEQFF. CDR3 sequence (DNA): TGTGCCAGCACGCTAGCGGGAGGTATTAATGAGCAGTTCTTC.

The chain is built from TRBV11-2 and TRBJ2-4; weak D call: TRBD1 (5 bases). The CDR3 spans 16 residues. V dropped 1 base and J dropped 1 base, with 11 bases sitting between them. Germline V CDR1 and CDR2: SGHAT, FQNNGV. The CDR3, as DNA: TGTGCCAGCAGCTTAGCAGGGTTCTTGGCCAAAAACATTCAGTACTTC. Translation: CASSLAGFLAKNIQYF. The full variable domain, rest sourced from reference TRBV11-2 and TRBJ2-4, is EAGVAQSPRYKIIEKRQSVAFWCNPISGHATLYWYQQILGQGPKLLIQFQNNGVVDDSQLPKDRFSAERLKGVDSTLKIQPAKLEDSAVYLCASSLAGFLAKNIQYFGAGTRLSVL.

V gene TRBV28 combines with J gene TRBJ1-4; D not certain. The CDR3 is made up of 15 amino acids. The V gene's germline CDR1 is MDHEN and CDR2 SYDVKM. The germline V and J ends were trimmed by 7 bases and 0 bases, with 12 bases remaining between them. CDR3 in DNA: TGTGCCAGCAAGGACCCAGCGGCAACTAATGAAAAACTGTTTTTT. Its protein product is CASKDPAATNEKLFF.

V is TRBV7-7 and J is TRBJ2-1; possibly TRBD1 for D (6 bases). The ends were cut back, 1 base at V and 0 bases at J, with 13 bases in the middle. Germline assignment: CDR1 SSHAT and CDR2 FNYEAQ (reference sequence). This CDR3 is 17 amino acids long. The CDR3 DNA follows: TGTGCCAGCAGCTTAGGGGGGCTAGCCAGCTCCTACAATGAGCAGTTCTTC. Its translation: CASSLGGLASSYNEQFF. The entire variable domain, with the rest obtained from reference TRBV7-7 and TRBJ2-1, is as follows: GAGVSQSPRYKVTKRGQDVTLRCDPISSHATLYWYQQALGQGPEFLTYFNYEAQPDKSGLPSDRFSAERPEGSISTLTIQRTEQRDSAMYRCASSLGGLASSYNEQFFGPGTRLTVL.

The chain recombines TRBV28 with TRBJ1-5, with D uncertain. The ends were cut back, 5 bases at V and 0 bases at J, with 8 bases in the middle. This CDR3 spans 14 amino acids. Per the germline V gene, CDR1 is MDHEN and CDR2 is SYDVKM. CDR3: CASSEQISNQPQHF. CDR3 DNA sequence: TGTGCCAGCAGTGAACAGATTAGCAATCAGCCCCAGCATTTT.